Sequencing of this T cell receptor (beta chain) was carried out in a study of CXCR3-negative and CXCR3-positive naive CD8 T cells. Study results and limitations: Relative to CXCR3-negative naive cells, CXCR3-positive naive cells had more hydrophobic TRB CDR3s.

This CDR3 contains 14 residues. As to this clonotype: No antigen is known for it.

UMI labels and 5' RACE were used to prepare the TRB cDNA libraries. TCRdb reprocessed the 5' RACE reads, keeping one entry per CDR3 protein, no DNA. The sample has roughly 70,000 distinct CDR3 sequences. The source material was naive CXCR3- CD8+ T cells from blood. Subset of the sample: CD45RO-CCR7+CD27+CD95- naive CD8+ T cells lacking CXCR3 (TNR3-). This rearrangement joins TRBV21-1 to TRBJ2-7; TCRdb proposes TRBD1, but this gene call is untestable without DNA. TRBV21-1 is deemed a pseudogene. The receptor was isolated from a human donor in good health. Some clones in this sample may be carry-over from other donors' samples. This chain's CDR3 is CASPGGTDPYEQYF.